This TCR beta chain appears in the sequencing data of a study of CD8 T cell repertoires and HIV-1 epitope variants. Using immunoSEQ multiplex PCR, the repertoire was profiled, and TCRdb retains in-frame clones only, with some absent. The profile shows approximately 5,300 clones, about 62% of them singletons. V was pared by 3 bases and J by 9 bases, with 15 bases between. The CDR3 sequence is 14 residues long. From germline, CDR1 is MNHNS and CDR2 SASEGT. Study-level findings and limits: Only beta chains were identified, marking proliferation to antigen, not function. Of about 10 antigen-specific beta clonotypes, six appeared to cross-react with escape variants.

As regards this clone: Its antigen is unknown.

The TCR comes from a male donor with HIV. This chain links TRBV6-1 with TRBJ2-1; D remains ambiguous. The sequencing sample was made of cultured CD8+ T cells derived from PBMCs. Here the CDR3 DNA reads TGTGCCAGCAGTGAGACTCGTGGGCCAGCTGAGCAGTTCTTC. It codes for CASSETRGPAEQFF.